This T cell receptor (beta chain) was found in a study of early T cells in non-severe SARS-CoV-2 infection. The overall study: With bulk RNA from unsorted whole blood as input, sequencing yielded unpaired chains. The study, taken as a whole, reports: Missing private and CD4 specificities, VDJdb matching favored anti-spike CD8 responses.

Unique molecular identifier tags were affixed to discrete cDNA molecules. TCRdb recomputed calls from the 5' RACE reads with MiXCR, one row per CDR3 protein. Here the sample spans approximately 37,000 distinct CDR3 sequences, 7.9% being singletons. The sample holds many counts of this clonotype. No antigen is known for it. V was pared by 5 bases and J by 2 bases, with 5 bases between. The CDR3 runs to 12 residues. CDR1 and CDR2 (germline): KGHDR, SFDVKD. This chain connects TRBV24-1 to TRBJ1-2; D is ambiguous. Material: whole blood, obtained at baseline. The source is an adult who was a healthcare worker with PCR-confirmed SARS-CoV-2 infection or an uninfected control (not recorded which). In nucleotides, the CDR3 is TGTGCCACCAGTGCTGTAAACTATGGCTACACCTTC. Residues: CATSAVNYGYTF.